This section outlines one T cell receptor (beta chain) sequence together with its context. Here immunoSEQ multiplex PCR was the method, and the copy in TCRdb shows in-frame clones only, minus some. The table shows more than 11,000 clones, with more than 60% occurring only once. These data are taken from a study of cytotoxic CD8 clonotypes in ibrutinib-treated CLL. The CDR3 is 16 residues long. V shed 4 bases and J shed 0 bases, with 13 bases lying between them. Germline CDR1 reads MNHNY; CDR2 reads SVGAGI (reference sequence). The sequencing used PBMCs, collected before ibrutinib treatment. The clonotype was recovered from a human donor with chronic lymphocytic leukemia. J is TRBJ1-5 and V is TRBV6-6; D may be TRBD1 (6 bases). This CDR3 is CASSWTAPYSNQPQHF. CDR3 DNA: TGTGCCAGCAGTTGGACAGCTCCCTATAGCAATCAGCCCCAGCATTTT.